Listed below are T cell receptor beta chains from one sample, sequenced in a study of T cell repertoires in cytomegalovirus infection. TCRdb reanalysed the reads using MiXCR and keeps one entry per CDR3 protein. Of 490,000 or so distinct CDR3 sequences listed, about 11% are singletons. Input material: PBMCs. Receptors originate from a human donor in good health (CMV status not recorded). Some clones in this sample may be carry-over from other donors' samples. CDR3s include the opening cysteine and the closing phenylalanine or tryptophan. Each record gives: clone size, D gene, V gene, J gene, CDR3 protein, CDR3 DNA. D genes are given only for firm matches. Only some rows state a clone size, as once, few, many or a class for expanded clones.

many	TRBD1	TRBV7-2	TRBJ1-5	CASSFDRGRNQPQHF	TGTGCCAGCAGCTTCGACAGGGGAAGGAATCAGCCCCAGCATTTT
many	-	TRBV28	TRBJ2-3	CASSPRPSGTDTQYF	TGTGCCAGCAGTCCCCGGCCGTCCGGCACAGATACGCAGTATTTT
many	-	TRBV20-1	TRBJ2-1	CSALTPANEQFF	TGCAGTGCTTTGACCCCGGCCAATGAGCAGTTCTTC
many	TRBD2	TRBV19	TRBJ2-5	CASSGTSGSWRETQYF	TGTGCCAGTAGTGGGACTAGCGGGAGTTGGCGGGAGACCCAGTACTTC
few	-	TRBV27	TRBJ2-2	CASSFGVGELFF	TGTGCCAGCAGTTTTGGGGTTGGGGAGCTGTTTTTT
many	-	TRBV7-2	TRBJ2-2	CASSLGAGGELFF	TGTGCCAGCAGCTTGGGGGCAGGCGGGGAGCTGTTTTTT
-	TRBD2	TRBV19	TRBJ2-1	CASSIDSGISYNEQFF	TGTGCCAGTAGTATAGATAGCGGGATCTCCTACAATGAGCAGTTCTTC
many	TRBD2	TRBV12-3/TRBV12-4	TRBJ2-5	CASTSSSGRQETQYF	TGTGCCAGCACCTCGTCGAGCGGGAGACAAGAGACCCAGTACTTC
-	-	TRBV10-3	TRBJ1-1	CAIRDPRGRAHLNTEAFF	TGTGCCATCAGAGACCCCAGGGGCCGAGCTCATTTGAACACTGAAGCTTTCTTT
many	-	TRBV27	TRBJ2-1	CASSLKRPSSYNEQFF	TGTGCCAGCAGTTTAAAGAGGCCAAGCTCCTACAATGAGCAGTTCTTC
many	-	TRBV19	TRBJ2-6	CASSIEAVLNSGANVLTF	TGTGCCAGTAGTATAGAGGCAGTACTAAACTCTGGGGCCAACGTCCTGACTTTC
many	-	TRBV5-4	TRBJ1-3	CASSPGGLTGNTIYF	TGTGCCAGCAGCCCCGGTGGACTGACTGGAAACACCATATATTTT
many	-	TRBV15	TRBJ2-1	CATSLSTVNNEQFF	TGTGCCACCAGCCTCTCGACCGTTAACAATGAGCAGTTCTTC
-	TRBD1	TRBV5-4	TRBJ2-7	CASSLGGQGMWNEQYF	TGTGCCAGCAGCTTGGGGGGACAGGGGATGTGGAACGAGCAGTACTTC
many	-	TRBV6-6	TRBJ1-2	CASSYILTANYGYTF	TGTGCCAGCAGTTACATATTAACCGCTAACTATGGCTACACCTTC
many	TRBD1	TRBV2	TRBJ2-6	CASRGQVNSGANVLTF	TGTGCCAGCAGGGGACAGGTGAACTCTGGGGCCAACGTCCTGACTTTC
many	TRBD1	TRBV12-3/TRBV12-4	TRBJ1-1	CASTLGTAPNTEAFF	TGTGCCAGCACCCTTGGGACAGCCCCGAACACTGAAGCTTTCTTT
many	-	TRBV7-2	TRBJ2-5	CASSLSRQRVETQYF	TGTGCCAGCAGCTTATCACGTCAACGGGTAGAGACCCAGTACTTC
many	TRBD2	TRBV2	TRBJ2-1	CASSPPGLAERNEQFF	TGTGCCAGCAGTCCCCCGGGACTAGCGGAGAGGAATGAGCAGTTCTTC
few	-	TRBV14	TRBJ2-1	CASSQASIYNEQFF	TGTGCCAGCAGCCAAGCGTCCATCTACAATGAGCAGTTCTTC
many	TRBD1	TRBV6-1	TRBJ2-5	CASSPGQGVQETQYF	TGTGCCAGCAGTCCGGGACAGGGGGTTCAAGAGACCCAGTACTTC
many	TRBD2	TRBV28	TRBJ2-5	CASRILEGASGIETQYF	TGTGCCAGCAGGATCTTAGAAGGGGCTAGCGGGATTGAGACCCAGTACTTC
-	TRBD1	TRBV27	TRBJ2-7	CASSSDRGSLPYEQYF	TGTGCCAGCAGTTCAGACAGGGGGTCCTTACCGTACGAGCAGTACTTC
-	TRBD2	TRBV19	TRBJ2-1	CATGLAGGANEQFF	TGTGCCACCGGACTAGCGGGAGGAGCGAATGAGCAGTTCTTC
-	-	TRBV28	TRBJ2-1	CASSTLPGDGEQFF	TGTGCCAGCAGTACCCTTCCAGGGGACGGTGAGCAGTTCTTC
many	-	TRBV27	TRBJ2-3	CASSLVATDTQYF	TGTGCCAGCAGTTTAGTAGCCACAGATACGCAGTATTTT
many	-	TRBV11-2	TRBJ1-1	CASSRDKTGANTEAFF	TGTGCCAGCAGTCGCGACAAGACAGGCGCGAACACTGAAGCTTTCTTT
once	TRBD1	TRBV9	TRBJ2-7	CASSVFSSRDRGAYEQYF	TGTGCCAGCAGCGTCTTCTCGTCCCGGGACAGGGGTGCCTACGAGCAGTACTTC
-	TRBD2	TRBV3-1	TRBJ2-7	CASSLRPAGNYEQYF	TGTGCCAGCAGCCTACGTCCAGCGGGAAACTACGAGCAGTACTTC
many	-	TRBV20-1	TRBJ2-3	CSARVEVADTQYF	TGCAGTGCTAGAGTAGAGGTGGCAGATACGCAGTATTTT
many	-	TRBV11-2	TRBJ1-1	CASSFWVLGENTEAFF	TGTGCCAGCAGCTTTTGGGTTTTGGGGGAGAACACTGAAGCTTTCTTT
few	-	TRBV14	TRBJ2-1	CASNPWTGLQRGQDNEQFF	TGTGCCAGCAACCCTTGGACGGGCCTACAAAGGGGACAAGACAATGAGCAGTTCTTC
many	TRBD1	TRBV19	TRBJ1-6	CASGWDRGSPLHF	TGTGCCAGTGGATGGGACAGGGGGTCACCCCTCCACTTT
many	-	TRBV29-1	TRBJ2-3	CSVESGDTQYF	TGCAGCGTTGAAAGCGGAGATACGCAGTATTTT
few	-	TRBV10-3	TRBJ1-2	CAISESSGNYGYTF	TGTGCCATCAGTGAGTCCTCAGGGAACTATGGCTACACCTTC
many	-	TRBV18	TRBJ1-1	CASSPYMNTEAFF	TGTGCCAGCTCACCATACATGAACACTGAAGCTTTCTTT
-	-	TRBV20-1	TRBJ2-3	CSARDWRRTDTQYF	TGCAGTGCTAGAGACTGGCGCAGGACAGATACGCAGTATTTT
few	TRBD1	TRBV6-5	TRBJ2-7	CASRPDRAPYEQYF	TGTGCCAGCAGACCGGACAGGGCCCCATACGAGCAGTACTTC
-	TRBD2	TRBV29-1	TRBJ2-1	CSADLPSGRLYNEQFF	TGCAGCGCAGACCTTCCTAGCGGGAGGCTTTACAATGAGCAGTTCTTC
many	-	TRBV7-2	TRBJ2-7	CASSLAFGRTYEQYF	TGTGCCAGCAGCTTAGCGTTTGGCAGAACCTACGAGCAGTACTTC
many	-	TRBV11-2	TRBJ2-1	CASSRPGVLFF	TGTGCCAGCAGCCGCCCGGGGGTTCTGTTCTTC
-	-	TRBV5-1	TRBJ2-3	CASTVVPSTDTQYF	TGCGCCAGCACCGTAGTACCTAGCACAGATACGCAGTATTTT
-	TRBD2	TRBV7-9	TRBJ2-1	CASSSFRGGLGEQFF	TGTGCCAGCAGCTCCTTCCGCGGGGGGCTCGGGGAGCAGTTCTTC
many	-	TRBV5-1	TRBJ1-5	CASTPRTFYSNQPQHF	TGCGCCAGCACTCCACGGACGTTCTATAGCAATCAGCCCCAGCATTTT
many	-	TRBV2	TRBJ2-7	CASWTESSYEQYF	TGTGCCAGTTGGACGGAGAGCTCCTACGAGCAGTACTTC
many	-	TRBV12-3/TRBV12-4	TRBJ1-1	CASSFLAGTEAFF	TGTGCCAGCAGTTTTCTGGCAGGCACTGAAGCTTTCTTT
-	TRBD2	TRBV3-1	TRBJ2-2	CASSQELAGPNTGELFF	TGTGCCAGCAGCCAAGAACTAGCGGGCCCGAACACCGGGGAGCTGTTTTTT
many	-	TRBV28	TRBJ2-7	CASSLGNGVAYEQYF	TGTGCCAGCAGTTTAGGGAACGGAGTGGCCTACGAGCAGTACTTC
few	-	TRBV5-1	TRBJ1-2	CASSRGLDNYGYTF	TGCGCCAGCAGCAGGGGTTTAGATAACTATGGCTACACCTTC
many	TRBD1	TRBV28	TRBJ2-7	CASRTGGFTYEQYF	TGTGCCAGCAGAACAGGGGGCTTCACCTACGAGCAGTACTTC
many	TRBD1	TRBV19	TRBJ1-2	CASSRQGGDGYTF	TGTGCCAGTAGCCGACAGGGAGGGGATGGCTACACCTTC
many	TRBD2	TRBV7-3	TRBJ2-1	CASSTGGEQFF	TGTGCCAGCAGCACGGGGGGTGAGCAGTTCTTC